These 5 T cell receptor beta chains originate from one sample sequenced in a study of blood T cell repertoires in COVID-19. The table came from immunoSEQ multiplex PCR; TCRdb's copy has only in-frame clones and leaves some out. The sample comprises about 270,000 clones, around 92% of which are singletons, and approximately 2.6% rests with the top ten. The sample consisted of peripheral blood. The receptor source for this set is a person aged 18 to 29 with COVID-19, enrolled during active disease.

This clone was detected only once. The V gene is TRBV6-6, the J gene TRBJ1-4, with 10 positions matching TRBD1. CDR1 and CDR2 from the germline V gene are MNHNY and SVGAGI (reference sequence). The CDR3 sequence is 13 residues long. After removal of 2 bases from V and 10 bases from J, the junction contained 1 base not matched to a gene. The CDR3 bases are TGTGCCAGCAGTTACGGACAGGGGGGAAAACTGTTTTTT. As protein: CASSYGQGGKLFF.

The chain uses TRBV2 and TRBJ2-2, with D possibly matching TRBD1 (6 bases). CDR3 length: 14 residues. Looked up from germline, CDR1 is SNHLY and CDR2 is FYNNEI. The V end was cut by 8 bases, the J end by 2 bases, with 12 bases between. The CDR3 is CASSQGLNTGELFF. CDR3 DNA sequence: TGTGCCAGCTCCCAGGGGCTTAACACCGGGGAGCTGTTTTTT. The whole variable domain, remainder taken from reference TRBV2 and TRBJ2-2, is EPEVTQTPSHQVTQMGQEVILRCVPISNHLYFYWYRQILGQKVEFLVSFYNNEISEKSEIFDDQFSVERPDGSNFTLKIRSTKLEDSAMYFCASSQGLNTGELFFGEGSRLTVL.

The chain combines TRBV10-3 with TRBJ2-3; D call uncertain. CDR1 ENHRY and CDR2 SYGVKD come from the germline V gene. V was pared by 4 bases and J by 2 bases, with 13 bases between. CDR3 length: 15 amino acids. The CDR3 DNA follows: TGTGCCATCAGTGGGGCAGACCCATACACAGATACGCAGTATTTT. It translates to CAISGADPYTDTQYF.

This clone has a single count. The chain employs TRBV7-2 and TRBJ2-1, with 7 bases aligning to TRBD2. V trimming: 5 bases; J trimming: 10 bases; junction bases outside the gene matches: 5. Germline V CDR1 and CDR2: SGHTA, FQGNSA. The CDR3 has 12 amino acids. CDR3 amino acids: CASSPREGEQFF. The CDR3, as DNA: TGTGCCAGCAGCCCTAGGGAGGGAGAGCAGTTCTTC.

CDR3 bases: TGCAGTGCCGGACAGGGCAACGAGCAGTACTTC. This codes for CSAGQGNEQYF. The chain links TRBV20-1 to TRBJ2-7; 8 bases are shared with TRBD1. The J segment lost 5 bases and the V segment lost 6 bases, leaving 3 bases of the junction unmatched. Per germline, CDR1 DFQATT and CDR2 SNEGSKA (reference sequence). This CDR3 spans 11 amino acids.